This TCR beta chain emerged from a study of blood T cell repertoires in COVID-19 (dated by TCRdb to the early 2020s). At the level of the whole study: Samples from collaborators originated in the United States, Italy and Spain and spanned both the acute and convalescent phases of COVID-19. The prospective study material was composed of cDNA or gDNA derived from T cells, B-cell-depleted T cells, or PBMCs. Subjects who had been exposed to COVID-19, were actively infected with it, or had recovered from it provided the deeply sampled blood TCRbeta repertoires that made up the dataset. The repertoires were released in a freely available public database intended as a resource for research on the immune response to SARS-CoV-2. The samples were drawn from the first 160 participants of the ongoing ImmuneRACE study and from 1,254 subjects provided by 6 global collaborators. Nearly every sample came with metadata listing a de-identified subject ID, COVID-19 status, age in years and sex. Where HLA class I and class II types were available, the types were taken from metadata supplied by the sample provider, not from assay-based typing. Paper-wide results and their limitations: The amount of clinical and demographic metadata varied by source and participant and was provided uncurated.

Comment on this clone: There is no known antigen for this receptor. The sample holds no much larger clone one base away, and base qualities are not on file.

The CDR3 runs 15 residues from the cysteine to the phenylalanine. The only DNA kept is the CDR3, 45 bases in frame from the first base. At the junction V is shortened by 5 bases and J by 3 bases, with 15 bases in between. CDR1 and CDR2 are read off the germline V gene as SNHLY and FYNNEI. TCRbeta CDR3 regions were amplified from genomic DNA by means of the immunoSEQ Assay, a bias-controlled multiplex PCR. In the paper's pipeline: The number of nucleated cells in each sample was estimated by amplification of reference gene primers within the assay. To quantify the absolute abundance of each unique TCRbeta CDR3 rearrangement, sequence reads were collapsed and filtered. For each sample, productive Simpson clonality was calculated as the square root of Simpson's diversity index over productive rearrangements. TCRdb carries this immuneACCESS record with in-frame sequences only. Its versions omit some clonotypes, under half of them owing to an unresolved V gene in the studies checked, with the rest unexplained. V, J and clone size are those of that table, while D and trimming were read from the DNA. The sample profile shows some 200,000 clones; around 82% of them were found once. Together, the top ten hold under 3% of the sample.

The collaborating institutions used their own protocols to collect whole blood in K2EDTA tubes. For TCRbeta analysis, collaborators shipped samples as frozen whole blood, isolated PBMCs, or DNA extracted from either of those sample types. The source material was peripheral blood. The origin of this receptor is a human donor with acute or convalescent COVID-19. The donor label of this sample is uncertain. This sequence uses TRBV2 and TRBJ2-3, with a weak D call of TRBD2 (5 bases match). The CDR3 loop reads CASSTGPPGTDTQYF. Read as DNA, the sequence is TGTGCCAGCAGTACCGGGCCCCCGGGGACAGATACGCAGTATTTT.